The 7 T cell receptor beta chains listed next were all sequenced from one sample in a study of shared clonotypes between healthy human individuals. It was CD45RO-negative cells, positively selected for CCR7, that made up naive CD8 cells, with terminally differentiated effector memory CD45RA+ cells excluded. Using immunoSEQ multiplex PCR, the repertoire was profiled, and TCRdb retains in-frame clones only, with some absent. The sample records millions of clones, about 95% being singletons. The sequencing sample was made of naive CD8+ T cells sorted from blood. All receptors come from a man between 18 and 35 years old in good health.

About this clone itself: The same CDR3 is also encoded by other DNA sequences in this sample. The chain employs TRBV10-1 and TRBJ2-7, with 7 nucleotides matching TRBD1. The CDR3 spans 13 residues. The J segment lost 5 bases and the V segment lost 2 bases, leaving 3 bases of the junction unmatched. CDR1 and CDR2 (germline): WNHNN, SYGVQD (reference sequence). The CDR3, as DNA: TGCGCCAGCAGTGAGCTGACAGGGAACGAGCAGTACTTC. Amino acid sequence: CASSELTGNEQYF.

The genes are TRBV14 and TRBJ1-5; 9 bases align to TRBD1. Unmatched junction bases numbered 10, after V lost 3 bases and J lost 7 bases. CDR1 is SGHDN, CDR2 FVKESK, per germline. CDR3 length equals 16 residues. The CDR3 loop reads CASSHGEQGAYQPQHF. The CDR3 DNA sequence: TGTGCCAGCAGCCACGGCGAACAGGGGGCATACCAGCCCCAGCATTTT.

CDR3 in amino acids: CSVGQGTYSYNEQFF. The CDR3 coding sequence is TGCAGCGTTGGACAGGGGACCTACTCCTACAATGAGCAGTTCTTC. This chain connects TRBV29-1 to TRBJ2-1, with TRBD1 matching over 8 bases. The CDR3 is made up of 15 amino acids. The V gene's germline CDR1 is SQVTM and CDR2 ANQGSEA. J was trimmed by 0 bases and V by 4 bases; bases with no gene match: 5.

CDR3 bases: TGTGCCAGCAGCTTCGGGACAGGGACAGATACGCAGTATTTT. Translation gives CASSFGTGTDTQYF. This rearrangement joins TRBV5-4 to TRBJ2-3, with 9 bases lining up with TRBD1. The CDR3 contains 14 residues. Germline trimming cut 2 bases from V and 3 bases from J; bases unmatched to any gene: 1. The germline V gene encodes CDR1 SGHNT and CDR2 YYREEE (reference sequence).

The chain has TRBV6-1 and TRBJ2-7; 8 bases are a match to TRBD1. Germline assignment: CDR1 MNHNS and CDR2 SASEGT. The CDR3 loop spans 15 amino acids. Trimming took 4 bases from V and 1 from J; bases not matched to a gene: 6. CDR3 sequence: CASSVFRTGSYEQYF. CDR3 sequence (DNA): TGTGCCAGCAGTGTATTTAGGACAGGGTCCTACGAGCAGTACTTC.

This clone is a singleton in its sample. The gene calls are TRBV5-6 and TRBJ2-3; D is unresolved. Trimming took off 1 base at V and 0 bases at J, with 18 bases between the two ends. Germline CDR1 reads SGHDT; CDR2 reads YYEEEE. This CDR3 comprises 18 residues. Here the CDR3 DNA reads TGTGCCAGCAGCTTGAGTTCTCTTTGGAGTTCTAGCACAGATACGCAGTATTTT. It codes for CASSLSSLWSSSTDTQYF.

The chain combines TRBV4-1 with TRBJ2-3, with no clear D. This CDR3 is 13 amino acids long. Germline V gene lookup returns CDR1 MGHRA and CDR2 YSYEKL. The ends were cut back, 3 bases at V and 4 bases at J, with 8 bases in the middle. CDR3: CASSQEISDTQYF. For the CDR3, the DNA is TGCGCCAGCAGCCAGGAAATATCAGATACGCAGTATTTT.